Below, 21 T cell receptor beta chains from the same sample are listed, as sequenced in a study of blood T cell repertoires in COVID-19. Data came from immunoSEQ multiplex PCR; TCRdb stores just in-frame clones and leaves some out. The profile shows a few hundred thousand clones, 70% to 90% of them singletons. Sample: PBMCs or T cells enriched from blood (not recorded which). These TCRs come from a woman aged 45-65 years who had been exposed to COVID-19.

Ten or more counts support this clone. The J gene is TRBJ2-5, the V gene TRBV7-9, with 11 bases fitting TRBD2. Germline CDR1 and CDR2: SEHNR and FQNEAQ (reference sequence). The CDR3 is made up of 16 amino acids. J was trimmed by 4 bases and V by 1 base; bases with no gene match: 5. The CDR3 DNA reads TGTGCCAGCAGCTTAGGCTCTAGCGGGGGGTCAGAGACCCAGTACTTC. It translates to CASSLGSSGGSETQYF.

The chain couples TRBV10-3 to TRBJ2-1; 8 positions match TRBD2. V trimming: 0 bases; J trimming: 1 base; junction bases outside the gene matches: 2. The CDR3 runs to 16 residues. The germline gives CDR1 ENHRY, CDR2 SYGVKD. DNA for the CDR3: TGTGCCATCAGTGAGTCGGGCGGGGGGTCCTACAATGAGCAGTTCTTC. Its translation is CAISESGGGSYNEQFF.

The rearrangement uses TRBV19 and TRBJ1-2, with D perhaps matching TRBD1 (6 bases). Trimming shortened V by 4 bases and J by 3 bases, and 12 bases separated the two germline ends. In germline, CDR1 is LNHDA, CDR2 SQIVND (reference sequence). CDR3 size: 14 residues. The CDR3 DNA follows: TGTGCCAGTAGTAAGGGACATCGGGACTATGGCTACACCTTC. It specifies CASSKGHRDYGYTF.

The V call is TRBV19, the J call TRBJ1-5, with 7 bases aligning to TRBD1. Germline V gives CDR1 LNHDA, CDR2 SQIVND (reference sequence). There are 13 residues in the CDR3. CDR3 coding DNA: TGTGCTTCGTCGGGACAGTCCAATCAGCCCCAGCATTTT. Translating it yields CASSGQSNQPQHF.

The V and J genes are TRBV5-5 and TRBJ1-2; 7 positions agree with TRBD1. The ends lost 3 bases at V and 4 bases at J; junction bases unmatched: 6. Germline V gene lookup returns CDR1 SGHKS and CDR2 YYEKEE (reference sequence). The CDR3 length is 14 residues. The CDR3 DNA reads TGTGCCAGCAGCTGGGACAGCTGGGTCTATGGCTACACCTTC. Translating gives CASSWDSWVYGYTF.

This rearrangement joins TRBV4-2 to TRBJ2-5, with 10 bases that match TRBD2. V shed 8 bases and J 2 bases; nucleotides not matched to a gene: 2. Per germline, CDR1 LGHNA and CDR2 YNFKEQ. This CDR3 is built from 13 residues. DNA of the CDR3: TGTGCCAGCGGACTAGCGGATCAAGAGACCCAGTACTTC. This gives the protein CASGLADQETQYF.

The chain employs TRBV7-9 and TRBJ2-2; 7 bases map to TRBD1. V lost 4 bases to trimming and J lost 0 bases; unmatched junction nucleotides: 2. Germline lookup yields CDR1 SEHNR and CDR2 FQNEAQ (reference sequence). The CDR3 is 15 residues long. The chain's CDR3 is CASSSQGANTGELFF. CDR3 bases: TGTGCCAGCAGCTCTCAGGGGGCGAACACCGGGGAGCTGTTTTTT.

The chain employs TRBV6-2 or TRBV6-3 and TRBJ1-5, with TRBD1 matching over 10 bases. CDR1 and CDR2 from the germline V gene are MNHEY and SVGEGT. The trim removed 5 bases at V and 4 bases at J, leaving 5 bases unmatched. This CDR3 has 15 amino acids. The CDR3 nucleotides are TGTGCCAGCAGTAGGGGGACAGGGGTGAATCAGCCCCAGCATTTT. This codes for CASSRGTGVNQPQHF.

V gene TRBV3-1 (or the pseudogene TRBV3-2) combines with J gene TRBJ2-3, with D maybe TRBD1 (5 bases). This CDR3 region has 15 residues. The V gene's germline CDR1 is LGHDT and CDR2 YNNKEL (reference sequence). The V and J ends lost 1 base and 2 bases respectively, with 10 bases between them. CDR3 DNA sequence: TGTGCCAGCAGCCAAGCTGACAGATACACAGATACGCAGTATTTT. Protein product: CASSQADRYTDTQYF.

Written as DNA, the CDR3 is TGCGCCAGCAGCCAAGAAGGGACAGTCGGAAACACCATATATTTT. Residues: CASSQEGTVGNTIYF. The V call is TRBV4-3, the J call TRBJ1-3, with 7 positions matching TRBD1. Trimming at V came to 0 bases and at J to 4 bases, leaving 3 bases not matched to a gene. In germline, CDR1 is LGHNA, CDR2 YSLEER. There are 15 residues in the CDR3.

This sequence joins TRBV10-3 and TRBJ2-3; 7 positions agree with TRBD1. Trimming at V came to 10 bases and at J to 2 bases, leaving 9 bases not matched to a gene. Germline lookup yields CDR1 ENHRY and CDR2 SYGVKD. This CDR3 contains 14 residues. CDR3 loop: CATRQGQFTDTQYF. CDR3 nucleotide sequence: TGTGCCACCCGACAGGGACAATTCACAGATACGCAGTATTTT.

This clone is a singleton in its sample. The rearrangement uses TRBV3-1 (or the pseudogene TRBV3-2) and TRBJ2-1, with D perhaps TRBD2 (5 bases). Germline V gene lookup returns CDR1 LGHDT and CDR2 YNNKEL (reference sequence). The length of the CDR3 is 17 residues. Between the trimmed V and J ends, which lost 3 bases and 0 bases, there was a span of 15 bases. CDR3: CASSHLERRSSYNEQFF. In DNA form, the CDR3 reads TGTGCCAGCAGCCACCTTGAAAGGAGGAGCTCCTACAATGAGCAGTTCTTC.

CDR3 in amino acids: CASSENRGSGYTF. CDR3 in DNA: TGTGCCAGTAGTGAAAACAGGGGTAGTGGCTACACCTTC. The V gene is TRBV19, the J gene TRBJ1-2; 7 bases are shared with TRBD1. CDR3 length equals 13 residues. Germline CDR1 and CDR2: LNHDA and SQIVND (reference sequence). With 5 bases clipped from V and 7 bases from J, the junction kept 7 bases outside the gene matches.

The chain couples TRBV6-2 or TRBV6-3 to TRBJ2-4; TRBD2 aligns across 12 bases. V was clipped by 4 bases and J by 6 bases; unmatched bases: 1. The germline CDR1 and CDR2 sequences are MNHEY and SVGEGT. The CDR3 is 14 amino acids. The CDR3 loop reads CASSSSGGGNIQYF. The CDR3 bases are TGTGCCAGCAGTTCTAGCGGGGGGGGAAACATTCAGTACTTC.

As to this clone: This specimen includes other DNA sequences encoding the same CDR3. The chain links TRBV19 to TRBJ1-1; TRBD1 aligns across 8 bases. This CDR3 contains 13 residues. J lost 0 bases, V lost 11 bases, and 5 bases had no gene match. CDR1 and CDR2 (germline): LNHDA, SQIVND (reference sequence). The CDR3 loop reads CASRQGLNTEAFF. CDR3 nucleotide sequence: TGTGCCTCCCGACAGGGGTTGAACACTGAAGCTTTCTTT. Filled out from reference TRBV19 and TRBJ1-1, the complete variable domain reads DGGITQSPKYLFRKEGQNVTLSCEQNLNHDAMYWYRQDPGQGLRLIYYSQIVNDFQKGDIAEGYSVSREKKESFPLTVTSAQKNPTAFYLCASRQGLNTEAFFGQGTRLTVV.

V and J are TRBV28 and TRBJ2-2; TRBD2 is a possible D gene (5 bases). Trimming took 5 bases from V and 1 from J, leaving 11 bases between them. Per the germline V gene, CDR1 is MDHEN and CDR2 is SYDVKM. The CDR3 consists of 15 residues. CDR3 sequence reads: CASSPEGLNTGELFF. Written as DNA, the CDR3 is TGTGCCAGCAGTCCCGAGGGCTTGAACACCGGGGAGCTGTTTTTT. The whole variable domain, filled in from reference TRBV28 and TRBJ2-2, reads DVKVTQSSRYLVKRTGEKVFLECVQDMDHENMFWYRQDPGLGLRLIYFSYDVKMKEKGDIPEGYSVSREKKERFSLILESASTNQTSMYLCASSPEGLNTGELFFGEGSRLTVL.

The CDR3 here is CASSQERQIDGYTF. The CDR3 DNA sequence: TGTGCCAGCAGCCAAGAGAGACAGATAGATGGCTACACCTTC. The chain links TRBV3-1 (or the pseudogene TRBV3-2) to TRBJ1-2, with TRBD1 as a possible D gene (5 bases). From germline, CDR1 is LGHDT and CDR2 YNNKEL (reference sequence). The ends were cut back, 0 bases at V and 6 bases at J, with 11 bases in the middle. CDR3 length: 14 residues.

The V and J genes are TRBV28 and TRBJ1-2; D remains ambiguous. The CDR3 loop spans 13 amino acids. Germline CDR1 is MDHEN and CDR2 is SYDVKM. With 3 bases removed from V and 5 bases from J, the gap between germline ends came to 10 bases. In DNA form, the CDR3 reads TGTGCCAGCAGTTTGGAGGTCCAGTATGGCTACACCTTC. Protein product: CASSLEVQYGYTF.

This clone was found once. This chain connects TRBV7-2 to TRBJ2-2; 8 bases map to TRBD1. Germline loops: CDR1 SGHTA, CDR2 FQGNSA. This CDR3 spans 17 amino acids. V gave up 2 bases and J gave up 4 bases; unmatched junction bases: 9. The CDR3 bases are TGTGCCAGCAGCTTATTTATCGGACAGGGATCCACCGGGGAGCTGTTTTTT. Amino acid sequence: CASSLFIGQGSTGELFF.

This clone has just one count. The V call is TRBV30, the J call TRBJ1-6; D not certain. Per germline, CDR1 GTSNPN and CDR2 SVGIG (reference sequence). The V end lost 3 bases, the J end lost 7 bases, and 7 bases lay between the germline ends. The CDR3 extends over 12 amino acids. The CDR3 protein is CAWRTANSPLHF. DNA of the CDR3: TGTGCCTGGAGGACTGCGAATTCACCCCTCCACTTT.

The CDR3 nucleotides are TGTGCCAGCGGAAAGGGGGTAGGGCAGCCCCAGCATTTT. Translated: CASGKGVGQPQHF. This sequence joins TRBV11-1 and TRBJ1-5; the D gene is possibly TRBD1 (6 bases). With 8 bases removed from V and 7 bases from J, the gap between germline ends came to 15 bases. The CDR3 loop spans 13 amino acids. Germline V gives CDR1 SGHAT, CDR2 FQDESV (reference sequence).